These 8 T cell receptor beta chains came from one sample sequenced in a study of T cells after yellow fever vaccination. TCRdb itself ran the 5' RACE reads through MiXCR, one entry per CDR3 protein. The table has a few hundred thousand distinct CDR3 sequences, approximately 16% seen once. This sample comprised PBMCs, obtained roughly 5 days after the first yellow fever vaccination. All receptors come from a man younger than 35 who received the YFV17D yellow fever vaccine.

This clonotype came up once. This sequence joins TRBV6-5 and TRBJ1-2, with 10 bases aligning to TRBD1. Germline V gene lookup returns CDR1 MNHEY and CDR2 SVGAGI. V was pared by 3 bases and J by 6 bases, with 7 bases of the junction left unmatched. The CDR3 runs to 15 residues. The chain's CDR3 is CASSYPGTGVDGYTF. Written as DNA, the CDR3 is TGTGCCAGCAGTTATCCCGGGACAGGGGTTGATGGCTACACCTTC.

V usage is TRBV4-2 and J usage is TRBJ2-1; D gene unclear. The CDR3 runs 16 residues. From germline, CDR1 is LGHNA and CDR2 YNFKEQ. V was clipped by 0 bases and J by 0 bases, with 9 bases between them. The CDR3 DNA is TGTGCCAGCAGCCAAGACGGACCCCTCTCCTACAATGAGCAGTTCTTC. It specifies CASSQDGPLSYNEQFF.

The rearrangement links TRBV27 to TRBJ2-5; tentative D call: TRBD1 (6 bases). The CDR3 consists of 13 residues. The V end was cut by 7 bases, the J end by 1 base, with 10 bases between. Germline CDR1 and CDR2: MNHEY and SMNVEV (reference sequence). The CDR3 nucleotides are TGTGCCAGCATGAACAGGGTCCAAGAGACCCAGTACTTC. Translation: CASMNRVQETQYF.

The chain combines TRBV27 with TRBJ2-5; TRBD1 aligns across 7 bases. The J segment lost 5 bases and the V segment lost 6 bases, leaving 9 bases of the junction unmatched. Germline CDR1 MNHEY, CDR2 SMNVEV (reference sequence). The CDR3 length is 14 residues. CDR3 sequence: CASRPGQAGETQYF. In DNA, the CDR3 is TGTGCCAGCAGACCCGGACAGGCAGGGGAGACCCAGTACTTC.

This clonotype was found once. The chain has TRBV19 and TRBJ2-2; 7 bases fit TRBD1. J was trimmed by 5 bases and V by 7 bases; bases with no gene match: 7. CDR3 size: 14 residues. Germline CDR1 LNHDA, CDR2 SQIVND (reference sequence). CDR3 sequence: CASIPTGVTGELFF. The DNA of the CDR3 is TGTGCCAGTATCCCCACAGGGGTTACCGGGGAGCTGTTTTTT.

The CDR3 protein is CASSRRAPDSNTGELFF. The CDR3 DNA reads TGTGCCAGCAGCCGGCGGGCGCCCGACTCGAACACCGGGGAGCTGTTTTTT. The chain is built from TRBV6-2 or TRBV6-3 and TRBJ2-2; tentative D call: TRBD2 (5 bases). V lost 6 bases and J 0 bases, leaving 17 bases between the germline ends. Germline V gives CDR1 MNHEY, CDR2 SVGEGT. The CDR3 sequence is 17 residues long.

The CDR3: CATAQGAGANVLTF. The DNA for the CDR3 is TGCGCCACCGCCCAGGGGGCTGGGGCCAACGTCCTGACTTTC. The chain combines TRBV5-1 with TRBJ2-6; the match to TRBD1 covers 7 bases. Looked up from germline, CDR1 is SGHRS and CDR2 is YFSETQ. The CDR3 is 14 amino acids. Trimming removed 9 bases from V and 2 bases from J; junction bases left unmatched: 5.

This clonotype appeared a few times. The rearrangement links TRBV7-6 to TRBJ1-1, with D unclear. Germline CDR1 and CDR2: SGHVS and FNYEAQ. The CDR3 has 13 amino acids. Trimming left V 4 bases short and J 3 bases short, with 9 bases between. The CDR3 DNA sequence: TGTGCCAGCAGCTCCGGATCGGACACTGAAGCTTTCTTT. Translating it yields CASSSGSDTEAFF.